The sequence of this T cell receptor (beta chain) was determined in a study of T cells expressing NK-cell markers. On the study more broadly: In the group of eight sequenced donors, seven were HCMV-seropositive and one was seronegative. Notes on the study in general: A range of about 1.0-7.0% of CD8+ T cells consisted of dominant NKG2C+ clonotypes in 5 to 7 donors. Whether expanded NKG2C+ T cell clones were HCMV specific stayed uncertain.

The CDR3 is 15 residues long. Per the germline V gene, CDR1 is LGHNA and CDR2 is YNFKEQ. TCR beta cDNA was made by 5'RACE template switching with UMIs. TCRdb re-called the 5' RACE reads and gives one entry per CDR3 protein, without DNA. The listing records over 120,000 distinct CDR3 sequences. With regard to this clonotype: No antigen is known for it.

Sequences were obtained from blood T cells: a sorted CD56 or NKG2C T cell subset, CD4+ or CD8+ T cells, or bulk PBMC T cells (not recorded which). This clonotype originated in a man aged 18 to 29 in good health. The chain couples TRBV4-2 to TRBJ2-7; the D call from TCRdb, TRBD2, cannot be confirmed without DNA. The CDR3 is CASSQVGIVEGEQYF.